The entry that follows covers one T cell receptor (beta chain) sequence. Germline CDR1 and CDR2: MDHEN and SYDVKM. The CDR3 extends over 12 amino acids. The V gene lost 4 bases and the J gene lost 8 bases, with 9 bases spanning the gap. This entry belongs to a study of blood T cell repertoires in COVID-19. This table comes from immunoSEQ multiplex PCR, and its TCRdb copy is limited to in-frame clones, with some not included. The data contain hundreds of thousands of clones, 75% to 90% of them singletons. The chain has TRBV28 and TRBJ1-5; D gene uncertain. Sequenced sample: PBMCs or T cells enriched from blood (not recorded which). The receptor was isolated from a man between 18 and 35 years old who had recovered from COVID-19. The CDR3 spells CASSSPVEPQHF. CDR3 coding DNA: TGTGCCAGCAGTTCCCCCGTAGAGCCCCAGCATTTT.